The clone carrying this TCR beta chain has just a few counts. These data belong to a study of blood T cell repertoires in COVID-19. For the study at large: Sites in the United States, Italy and Spain provided acute and convalescent COVID-19 samples. T cells, B-cell-depleted T cells, or PBMCs supplied cDNA or gDNA.

Study processing details: The assay estimated nucleated cells by amplifying reference gene primers. Data came from immunoSEQ multiplex PCR; TCRdb stores just in-frame clones and leaves some out. The V and J calls and the clone size are those of that table, but D and trimming were determined from the DNA. This sample carries around 140,000 clones, roughly 91% of them seen once, and the ten largest clones take about 3.2%. The clonotype originates from a man aged 55-75 years with active or convalescent COVID-19. Source material: peripheral blood.

The CDR3 bases are TGTGCCAGCAGTCAGGGGTTAAGAAGGAATGAGCAGTTCTTC. Translated: CASSQGLRRNEQFF. This chain uses TRBV28 with TRBJ2-1, with TRBD1 as a possible D gene (6 bases). Germline V gene data show CDR1 as MDHEN and CDR2 as SYDVKM. With 5 bases removed from V and 7 bases from J, the gap between germline ends came to 15 bases. The CDR3 has 14 amino acids. Full variable domain (missing parts from reference TRBV28 and TRBJ2-1): DVKVTQSSRYLVKRTGEKVFLECVQDMDHENMFWYRQDPGLGLRLIYFSYDVKMKEKGDIPEGYSVSREKKERFSLILESASTNQTSMYLCASSQGLRRNEQFFGPGTRLTVL.